The 25 T cell receptor beta chains in this list originate from one sample, sequenced in a study of blood T cell repertoires in COVID-19. The assay was immunoSEQ multiplex PCR, and TCRdb's table has in-frame clones only and misses some. The data show over 200,000 clones, with around nine tenths seen just once and 5.5% to 8% held by the top ten. The sequenced sample was peripheral blood. Every receptor here comes from a man aged 60 to 69 who had recovered from COVID-19.

This chain links TRBV7-6 with TRBJ1-2; D is unclear. V shed 5 bases and J shed 4 bases, with 14 bases lying between them. The CDR3 totals 14 residues. Germline values: CDR1 SGHVS, CDR2 FNYEAQ. The CDR3 is CASSPGGPGYGYTF. The CDR3 DNA sequence: TGTGCCAGCAGCCCTGGAGGCCCGGGCTATGGCTACACCTTC.

The genes are TRBV6-5 and TRBJ2-7; D remains unclear. CDR1 and CDR2 from the germline V gene are MNHEY and SVGAGI. This CDR3 comprises 11 residues. The V and J ends lost 2 bases and 5 bases respectively, with 4 bases between them. The CDR3 is CASSYHNEQYF. Written as DNA, the CDR3 is TGTGCCAGCAGTTACCACAACGAGCAGTACTTC.

Notes on this clone: Other DNA sequences in the sample encode the same CDR3. The rearrangement joins TRBV5-1 to TRBJ1-1; 9 bases fit TRBD1. CDR1 is SGHRS and CDR2 is YFSETQ in the germline V gene. V dropped 0 bases and J dropped 4; count of bases not matched to a gene: 1. The CDR3 is made up of 14 amino acids. The CDR3 bases are TGCGCCAGCAGCTTGGGACAGGGGGGCACTGAAGCTTTCTTT. Translating it yields CASSLGQGGTEAFF. The full variable domain, in which reference TRBV5-1 and TRBJ1-1 provide the parts outside the CDR3, is KAGVTQTPRYLIKTRGQQVTLSCSPISGHRSVSWYQQTPGQGLQFLFEYFSETQRNKGNFPGRFSGRQFSNSRSEMNVSTLELGDSALYLCASSLGQGGTEAFFGQGTRLTVV.

J is TRBJ2-3 and V is TRBV20-1, with D perhaps matching TRBD1 (6 bases). CDR1 and CDR2 (germline): DFQATT, SNEGSKA (reference sequence). CDR3 size: 15 residues. V was clipped by 3 bases and J by 0 bases, with 13 bases between them. As DNA, the CDR3 is TGCAGTGCTAGTAAAACAGGGTGGAGCACAGATACGCAGTATTTT. Protein product: CSASKTGWSTDTQYF.

This chain's CDR3 is CASSLVPGHYEQYF. CDR3 bases: TGCGCCAGCAGCTTGGTCCCAGGGCACTACGAGCAGTACTTC. The gene calls are TRBV5-1 and TRBJ2-7, with D perhaps TRBD1 (5 bases). Trimming removed 0 bases at V and 3 bases at J, with 10 bases between. The germline V gene has CDR1 SGHRS and CDR2 YFSETQ. This CDR3 spans 14 amino acids.

This chain uses TRBV4-1 with TRBJ2-6, with 10 nucleotides matching TRBD1. Germline lookup yields CDR1 MGHRA and CDR2 YSYEKL. The CDR3 is 18 residues long. V dropped 1 base and J dropped 2; count of bases not matched to a gene: 5. CDR3 in amino acids: CASSQVPGTGAGANVLTF. Here the CDR3 DNA reads TGCGCCAGCAGCCAAGTCCCCGGGACAGGGGCTGGGGCCAACGTCCTGACTTTC.

The chain employs TRBV19 and TRBJ1-2; no reliable D call. CDR1 is LNHDA, CDR2 SQIVND, per germline (reference sequence). The CDR3 length is 14 residues. V lost 0 bases and J lost 0, with 5 bases in between. In nucleotides, the CDR3 is TGTGCCAGTAGTATAGACCCAGCTAACTATGGCTACACCTTC. Translating it yields CASSIDPANYGYTF.

J is TRBJ2-5 and V is TRBV7-9; D might be TRBD1 (6 bases). V shed 5 bases and J shed 3 bases, with 13 bases lying between them. CDR1 and CDR2 from the germline V gene are SEHNR and FQNEAQ (reference sequence). The CDR3 is 14 amino acids. CDR3 loop: CASSPTGSEETQYF. CDR3 bases: TGTGCCAGCAGCCCGACAGGCAGCGAAGAGACCCAGTACTTC. Variable domain in full (rest from reference TRBV7-9 and TRBJ2-5): DTGVSQNPRHKITKRGQNVTFRCDPISEHNRLYWYRQTLGQGPEFLTYFQNEAQLEKSRLLSDRFSAERPKGSFSTLEIQRTEQGDSAMYLCASSPTGSEETQYFGPGTRLLVL.

The chain combines TRBV5-5 with TRBJ1-2; no clear D. Germline loops: CDR1 SGHKS, CDR2 YYEKEE (reference sequence). The V end lost 3 bases, the J end lost 4 bases, and 13 bases lay between the germline ends. This CDR3 is 14 amino acids long. The CDR3 DNA follows: TGTGCCAGCAGCTCGACAAGCTCTTTCTATGGCTACACCTTC. It translates to CASSSTSSFYGYTF.

This chain links TRBV5-1 with TRBJ1-1, with unresolved D. CDR1 SGHRS and CDR2 YFSETQ come from the germline V gene. The CDR3 spans 13 residues. The V and J ends lost 3 bases and 6 bases respectively, with 12 bases between them. The CDR3 loop is CASSSFSRAEAFF. CDR3 DNA: TGCGCCAGCAGCTCTTTCAGTCGGGCTGAAGCTTTCTTT. The full variable domain, with the rest looked up from reference TRBV5-1 and TRBJ1-1, is KAGVTQTPRYLIKTRGQQVTLSCSPISGHRSVSWYQQTPGQGLQFLFEYFSETQRNKGNFPGRFSGRQFSNSRSEMNVSTLELGDSALYLCASSSFSRAEAFFGQGTRLTVV.

The CDR3 loop reads CASSPPSRGTEAFF. CDR3 in DNA: TGTGCCAGCTCACCACCGTCGCGGGGGACTGAAGCTTTCTTT. The genes are TRBV18 and TRBJ1-1; TRBD1 is a possible D gene (5 bases). Germline values: CDR1 KGHSH, CDR2 LQKENI. The CDR3 sequence is 14 residues long. Trimming shortened V by 0 bases and J by 5 bases, and 10 bases separated the two germline ends.

The chain has TRBV19 and TRBJ2-7; 7 bases are shared with TRBD2. J was trimmed by 1 base and V by 3 bases; bases with no gene match: 6. Per the germline V gene, CDR1 is LNHDA and CDR2 is SQIVND (reference sequence). The CDR3 has 15 amino acids. This CDR3 is CASSILAEKSYEQYF. CDR3 nucleotides: TGTGCCAGTAGTATCCTAGCGGAAAAATCCTACGAGCAGTACTTC.

The chain has TRBV30 and TRBJ1-3; D uncertain. The CDR3 sequence is 14 residues long. Germline V gene data show CDR1 as GTSNPN and CDR2 as SVGIG (reference sequence). Trimming removed 2 bases at V and 2 bases at J, with 10 bases between. CDR3 region: CAWSIDKAGNTIYF. The DNA of the CDR3 is TGTGCCTGGAGTATCGACAAGGCTGGAAACACCATATATTTT.

This clone was recorded once. The rearrangement uses TRBV19 and TRBJ2-7, with D perhaps matching TRBD1 (6 bases). CDR1 is LNHDA and CDR2 is SQIVND in the germline V gene (reference sequence). This CDR3 is 16 amino acids long. V lost 0 bases and J lost 2, with 14 bases in between. The DNA of the CDR3 is TGTGCCAGTAGTATAGACCGGACAGCACGTACCTACGAGCAGTACTTC. Its protein is CASSIDRTARTYEQYF.

The V and J genes are TRBV7-2 and TRBJ1-2; D might be TRBD1 (6 bases). Germline loops: CDR1 SGHTA, CDR2 FQGNSA. Trimming removed 4 bases from V and 4 bases from J, with 13 bases in between. The CDR3 has 14 amino acids. As DNA, the CDR3 is TGTGCCAGCAGCTACACCAGGGGCCGCTATGGCTACACCTTC. It specifies CASSYTRGRYGYTF.

The chain carries TRBV3-1 (or the pseudogene TRBV3-2) and TRBJ1-1; tentatively, D is TRBD1 (6 bases). The V and J ends lost 2 bases and 5 bases respectively, with 12 bases between them. From germline, CDR1 is LGHDT and CDR2 YNNKEL (reference sequence). The CDR3 has 14 amino acids. CDR3 nucleotide sequence: TGTGCCAGCAGCCAATTTCAGGGGATGACTGAAGCTTTCTTT. It yields the protein CASSQFQGMTEAFF.

CDR3: CASSQGPSFSYEQYF. The DNA for the CDR3 is TGTGCCAGCAGCCAAGGGCCTAGCTTCTCCTACGAGCAGTACTTC. This chain links TRBV3-1 (or the pseudogene TRBV3-2) with TRBJ2-7; weak D call: TRBD2 (5 bases). The CDR3 spans 15 residues. V was pared by 1 base and J by 0 bases, with 10 bases between. Looked up from germline, CDR1 is LGHDT and CDR2 is YNNKEL (reference sequence).

This clone was observed once. The V gene is TRBV19, the J gene TRBJ1-3, with a weak D call TRBD1 (5 bases). Germline CDR1 LNHDA, CDR2 SQIVND (reference sequence). Trimming stripped 3 bases from V and 3 bases from J, with 12 bases between. CDR3 length: 15 residues. CDR3 bases: TGTGCCAGTAGTATCGGCGGGGGAAGTGGAAACACCATATATTTT. It encodes CASSIGGGSGNTIYF.

This chain uses TRBV19 with TRBJ1-2; 7 bases are a match to TRBD1. This CDR3 comprises 14 residues. CDR1 and CDR2 from the germline V gene are LNHDA and SQIVND (reference sequence). The ends lost 5 bases at V and 4 bases at J; junction bases unmatched: 7. The CDR3 nucleotides are TGTGCCAGTAGTGTGACAGGGTCGGGCTATGGCTACACCTTC. Amino acid sequence: CASSVTGSGYGYTF.

The chain uses TRBV9 and TRBJ2-3; 7 positions agree with TRBD1. Germline values: CDR1 SGDLS, CDR2 YYNGEE. V lost 3 bases, J lost 1 base, and 2 bases stayed unmatched. The length of the CDR3 is 14 residues. The DNA for the CDR3 is TGTGCCAGCAGCGACAGGGGAGGCACAGATACGCAGTATTTT. It codes for CASSDRGGTDTQYF.

This chain uses TRBV18 with TRBJ1-5; 9 nucleotides align to TRBD1. Per the germline V gene, CDR1 is KGHSH and CDR2 is LQKENI. This CDR3 contains 18 residues. J lost 0 bases, V lost 1 base, and 7 bases had no gene match. The CDR3 nucleotides read TGTGCCAGCTCACCACAGAGGACAGGGGTTGATAGCAATCAGCCCCAGCATTTT. Encoded protein: CASSPQRTGVDSNQPQHF.

This chain links TRBV18 with TRBJ1-1; D uncertain. V was shortened by 5 bases and J by 3 bases, with 13 bases between the two germline ends. The CDR3 has 14 amino acids. CDR1 is KGHSH, CDR2 LQKENI, per germline. The chain's CDR3 is CASSKTYPDTEAFF. CDR3 sequence (DNA): TGTGCCAGCTCAAAGACATACCCGGACACTGAAGCTTTCTTT.

This clone was counted a single time. This chain connects TRBV11-3 to TRBJ2-1; 8 bases match TRBD2. Germline V gene data show CDR1 as SGHNT and CDR2 as YENEEA. V shed 0 bases, J shed 9 bases, and the junction held 4 bases outside the gene matches. CDR3 size: 14 residues. CDR3 sequence (DNA): TGTGCCAGCAGCTTAGATGGTAGCGGGACTGAGCAGTTCTTC. Translated: CASSLDGSGTEQFF.

The rearrangement links TRBV9 to TRBJ2-2; tentative D call: TRBD2 (5 bases). This CDR3 is built from 14 residues. Per the germline V gene, CDR1 is SGDLS and CDR2 is YYNGEE. With 5 bases removed from V and 4 bases from J, the gap between germline ends came to 12 bases. The DNA for the CDR3 is TGTGCCAGCAGGTCGTCGGGGTCCACCGGGGAGCTGTTTTTT. It is translated as CASRSSGSTGELFF.

This chain connects TRBV20-1 to TRBJ2-1, with D unclear. This CDR3 has 10 amino acids. Germline loops: CDR1 DFQATT, CDR2 SNEGSKA (reference sequence). With 5 bases removed from V and 3 bases from J, the gap between germline ends came to 2 bases. The CDR3 region has the DNA TGCAGTGCTTACTACAATGAGCAGTTCTTC. This sequence encodes CSAYYNEQFF.